One and the same sample provided the 10 T cell receptor beta chains below, sequenced in a study of post-analysis software for immune sequencing data (dated by TCRdb to between 2014 and 2017). General study outcomes and caveats: Four or five TRBV segments, including TRBV5-6, TRBV5-1 and TRBV20-1, were significantly more frequent in patients than controls.

Library construction relied on PCR. Sequencing relied on an Illumina HiSeq 2500. To reduce PCR and sequencing biases, unique molecular identifiers were built into the TCR beta cDNA libraries. TCRdb handled the public reads itself, with Q25 trimming in fastp and clone calling in MiXCR, and kept productive beta chains. Rows merge per CDR3 protein into single entries with the most common DNA and genes. This sample has about 460,000 distinct CDR3 sequences in its table, and under 55% of those were observed once. The biggest ten clones account for about 12% of the sample. For these receptors, no antigen is known. The source material was blood. Source of these receptors: a girl aged 10 to 17 with multiple sclerosis.

The chain carries TRBV3-1 and TRBJ2-7; D not resolved. With 0 bases removed from V and 7 bases from J, the gap between germline ends came to 10 bases. The CDR3 covers 13 residues. Germline CDR1 LGHDT, CDR2 YNNKEL (reference sequence). The CDR3 DNA sequence: TGTGCCAGCAGCCAAGATCAGGTGGGGGAGCAGTACTTC. Translation: CASSQDQVGEQYF.

The genes are TRBV7-8 and TRBJ1-1, with a weak D call TRBD1 (6 bases). Germline V gives CDR1 SGHVS, CDR2 FQNEAQ. Trimming left V 6 bases short and J 1 base short, with 18 bases between. The CDR3 covers 16 residues. CDR3 DNA sequence: TGTGCCAGCAGTCTGGACAGCCTGGGTGAGAACACTGAAGCTTTCTTT. This translates into CASSLDSLGENTEAFF.

The sample holds a few counts of this clonotype. V gene TRBV28 combines with J gene TRBJ2-7, with 7 bases lining up with TRBD1. Germline CDR1 and CDR2: MDHEN and SYDVKM. This CDR3 contains 15 residues. The J segment lost 6 bases and the V segment lost 4 bases, leaving 12 bases of the junction unmatched. The CDR3 DNA reads TGTGCCAGCAGTTCGAAACAGGGGCTGTTTTCCGAGCAGTACTTC. It yields the protein CASSSKQGLFSEQYF.

V gene TRBV6-1 combines with J gene TRBJ1-5; 7 bases are a match to TRBD1. Germline CDR1 MNHNS, CDR2 SASEGT. CDR3 length: 15 amino acids. Trimming took 7 bases from V and 5 from J; bases not matched to a gene: 11. CDR3 DNA sequence: TGTGCCAGCACCCTCGCCGACAGGGATGATCAGCCCCAGCATTTT. This gives the protein CASTLADRDDQPQHF.

This chain connects TRBV28 to TRBJ1-4; no reliable D call. Trimming removed 6 bases from V and 0 bases from J, with 17 bases in between. Germline CDR1 MDHEN, CDR2 SYDVKM. CDR3 length: 17 residues. The CDR3 protein is CASSLGGTWATNEKLFF. In DNA, the CDR3 is TGTGCCAGCAGCTTAGGCGGAACATGGGCAACTAATGAAAAACTGTTTTTT.

Of note for this clonotype: Since a much larger clone is just one base distant, this may be a read error. Lacking the conserved final phenylalanine or tryptophan, this CDR3 likely reflects a read error. The chain recombines TRBV4-1 with TRBJ2-3; maybe TRBD2 (6 bases). Trimming shortened V by 2 bases and J by 8 bases, and 8 bases separated the two germline ends. Per the germline V gene, CDR1 is MGHRA and CDR2 is YSYEKL. The CDR3 contains 12 residues. The CDR3 protein is CASSQLGSTQYL. DNA for the CDR3: TGCGCCAGCAGCCAACTCGGGAGTACGCAGTATTTG.

This chain joins TRBV3-1 and TRBJ2-4; no firm D call. The better agreement between TRBJ2-7 and the DNA end casts doubt on the J call. The CDR3 contains 15 residues. Germline values: CDR1 LGHDT, CDR2 YNNKEL (reference sequence). CDR3 region: CASSQVLVKTYEQYF. In nucleotides, the CDR3 is TGTGCCAGCAGCCAGGTTTTGGTGAAAACCTACGAGCAGTACTTC.

The chain employs TRBV12-3 or TRBV12-4 and TRBJ1-2; 8 nucleotides match TRBD1. V shed 7 bases, J shed 4 bases, and the junction held 11 bases outside the gene matches. The CDR3 has 15 residues. The chain's CDR3 is CASTNRAGGTYGYTF. As DNA, the CDR3 is TGTGCCAGCACCAATCGGGCAGGGGGCACCTATGGCTACACCTTC.

The V and J genes are TRBV11-2 and TRBJ2-1, with 8 positions matching TRBD2. Germline V gene lookup returns CDR1 SGHAT and CDR2 FQNNGV. V gave up 5 bases and J gave up 6 bases; unmatched junction bases: 15. The CDR3 spans 17 residues. The DNA of the CDR3 is TGTGCCAGCAGCCTTTCCGCCCGACTAGCGTCACGCAATGAGCAGTTCTTC. Residues: CASSLSARLASRNEQFF.

V is TRBV20-1 and J is TRBJ2-7, with 9 positions matching TRBD1. The CDR3 is made up of 14 amino acids. With V trimmed by 1 base and J by 6 bases, 7 bases remained unmatched. CDR1 and CDR2 from the germline V gene are DFQATT and SNEGSKA (reference sequence). Here the CDR3 DNA reads TGCAGTGCTAGAGCAGGACAGGGGAGCGGCGAGCAGTACTTC. The encoded protein is CSARAGQGSGEQYF.